Below are 14 T cell receptor beta chains sequenced from a single sample in a study of T cell changes during pregnancy in multiple sclerosis. The table came from immunoSEQ multiplex PCR; TCRdb's copy has only in-frame clones and leaves some out. The sample gives tens of thousands of clones, 92% of which show up once; 2.5% to 3.5% is in the top ten. This material consisted of peripheral blood, taken in the third trimester of pregnancy. All receptors derive from a female donor in good health, enrolled as a control in a pregnancy study.

The chain has TRBV9 and TRBJ2-7; 7 bases map to TRBD1. Germline V gene data show CDR1 as SGDLS and CDR2 as YYNGEE. The CDR3 has 16 residues. V shed 0 bases and J 5 bases; nucleotides not matched to a gene: 11. The CDR3 loop reads CASSVAWGTAGDEQYF. The CDR3 DNA sequence: TGTGCCAGCAGCGTAGCTTGGGGGACAGCTGGGGACGAGCAGTACTTC.

The chain couples TRBV6-7 to TRBJ2-1; TRBD2 might be the D (6 bases). TRBV6-7 is reported as an ORF; its role is uncertain. With 1 base removed from V and 2 bases from J, the gap between germline ends came to 12 bases. The CDR3 has 16 amino acids. DNA of the CDR3: TGTGCCAGCAGTTACTGCGCCGGGAGCACCTACAATGAGCAGTTCTTC. This gives the protein CASSYCAGSTYNEQFF.

In DNA, the CDR3 is TGTGCCAGCATCCTCCGGGGGTCTGAAGCTTTCTTT. This encodes CASILRGSEAFF. The chain combines TRBV7-9 with TRBJ1-1; D might be TRBD1 (5 bases). Germline V gene data show CDR1 as SEHNR and CDR2 as FQNEAQ (reference sequence). This CDR3 contains 12 residues. Trimming left V 7 bases short and J 6 bases short, with 12 bases between.

V gene TRBV19 combines with J gene TRBJ2-7; D not certain. CDR1 and CDR2 (germline): LNHDA, SQIVND (reference sequence). The CDR3 is made up of 13 amino acids. V was clipped by 5 bases and J by 6 bases, with 14 bases between them. CDR3 loop: CASSSVLRSEQYF. The CDR3 DNA is TGTGCCAGTAGTTCGGTGTTACGGAGCGAGCAGTACTTC.

V usage is TRBV14 and J usage is TRBJ2-2; D is ambiguous. Trimming shortened V by 8 bases and J by 5 bases, and 9 bases separated the two germline ends. This CDR3 has 12 residues. Germline V CDR1 and CDR2: SGHDN, FVKESK. The CDR3: CASLGHTGELFF. CDR3 in DNA: TGTGCCAGCCTTGGGCATACCGGGGAGCTGTTTTTT.

The chain uses TRBV4-1 and TRBJ1-2; D may be TRBD1 (5 bases). Germline loops: CDR1 MGHRA, CDR2 YSYEKL. The CDR3 runs to 16 residues. V was pared by 0 bases and J by 4 bases, with 15 bases between. CDR3 residues: CASSQDLLGDTYGYTF. DNA of the CDR3: TGCGCCAGCAGCCAAGATCTTCTAGGGGATACCTATGGCTACACCTTC.

The chain combines TRBV6-5 with TRBJ2-5, with D hard to call. Near its end, the DNA agrees better with TRBJ2-7, so the J call may be wrong. CDR1 MNHEY and CDR2 SVGAGI come from the germline V gene. CDR3 length: 12 amino acids. CDR3 DNA sequence: TGTGCCAGCCGGAGCAGAAACTACGAGCAGTACTTC. It yields the protein CASRSRNYEQYF.

This clone has a single count. CDR3 coding DNA: TGCGCCAGCAGCCTGCCCGGTTCTAGCGGATCTGAGCAGTTCTTC. Its protein is CASSLPGSSGSEQFF. The chain joins TRBV5-1 to TRBJ2-1; TRBD2 matches 7 bases. There are 15 residues in the CDR3. Germline CDR1 SGHRS, CDR2 YFSETQ. Trimming took 4 bases from V and 9 from J; bases not matched to a gene: 13. The full variable domain, rest sourced from reference TRBV5-1 and TRBJ2-1, is KAGVTQTPRYLIKTRGQQVTLSCSPISGHRSVSWYQQTPGQGLQFLFEYFSETQRNKGNFPGRFSGRQFSNSRSEMNVSTLELGDSALYLCASSLPGSSGSEQFFGPGTRLTVL.

This sequence joins TRBV5-8 and TRBJ1-6; D gene uncertain. Deletions cut 9 bases from V and 0 bases from J, with 10 bases between. Germline-derived CDR1 and CDR2 are SGHTS and YDEGEE. This CDR3 spans 14 amino acids. The CDR3 DNA reads TGTGCCACCCATGCGAGCTCCTATAATTCACCCCTCCACTTT. Amino acid sequence: CATHASSYNSPLHF.

The rearrangement links TRBV12-5 to TRBJ1-1; no definite D call. CDR1 is LGHNT and CDR2 is FRNRAP in the germline V gene. V was shortened by 1 base and J by 4 bases, with 4 bases between the two germline ends. The CDR3 runs to 12 residues. CDR3 loop: CASGLGITEAFF. In DNA form, the CDR3 reads TGTGCTAGTGGTTTGGGTATCACTGAAGCTTTCTTT.

V gene TRBV7-8 combines with J gene TRBJ1-5; D unclear. The V end lost 4 bases, the J end lost 2 bases, and 15 bases lay between the germline ends. The germline gives CDR1 SGHVS, CDR2 FQNEAQ. The CDR3 length is 16 residues. The CDR3 sequence is CASSSRTSGGNQPQHF. CDR3 sequence (DNA): TGTGCCAGCAGCTCCCGGACCTCCGGGGGCAATCAGCCCCAGCATTTT.

The genes are TRBV5-1 and TRBJ2-1; 14 bases map to TRBD2. This CDR3 contains 16 residues. Germline trimming cut 1 base from V and 9 bases from J; bases unmatched to any gene: 6. Germline CDR1 SGHRS, CDR2 YFSETQ. Written as DNA, the CDR3 is TGCGCCAGCAGCTTGAGTGGGACTAGCGGGGGTGGTGAGCAGTTCTTC. It yields the protein CASSLSGTSGGGEQFF.

V usage is TRBV29-1 and J usage is TRBJ1-4; D may be TRBD1 (5 bases). Germline CDR1 reads SQVTM; CDR2 reads ANQGSEA. This CDR3 has 15 amino acids. Trimming left V 7 bases short and J 3 bases short, with 18 bases between. CDR3 amino acids: CSAWERGGSNEKLFF. In DNA form, the CDR3 reads TGCAGCGCCTGGGAGCGTGGGGGGTCTAATGAAAAACTGTTTTTT.

The chain recombines TRBV7-2 with TRBJ2-7; 8 bases are a match to TRBD1. V trimming: 6 bases; J trimming: 5 bases; junction bases outside the gene matches: 9. CDR1 SGHTA and CDR2 FQGNSA come from the germline V gene. This CDR3 contains 14 residues. CDR3 loop: CASRLRDRRDEQYF. As DNA, the CDR3 is TGTGCCAGCAGACTTAGGGACAGGCGGGACGAGCAGTACTTC.